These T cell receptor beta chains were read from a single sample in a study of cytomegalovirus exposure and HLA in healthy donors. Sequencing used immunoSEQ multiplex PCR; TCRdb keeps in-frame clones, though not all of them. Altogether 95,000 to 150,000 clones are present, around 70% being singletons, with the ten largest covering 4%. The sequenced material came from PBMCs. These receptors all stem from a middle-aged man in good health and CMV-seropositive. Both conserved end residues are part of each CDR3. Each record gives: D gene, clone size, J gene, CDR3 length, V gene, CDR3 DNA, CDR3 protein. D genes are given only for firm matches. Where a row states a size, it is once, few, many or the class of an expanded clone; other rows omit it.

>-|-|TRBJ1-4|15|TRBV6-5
TGTGCCAGCACCTGGCTCGGAGGCACTAATGAAAAACTGTTTTTT
CASTWLGGTNEKLFF
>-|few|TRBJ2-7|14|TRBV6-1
TGTGCCAGCTGGGAGGGACACCGCTCCTACGAGCAGTACTTC
CASWEGHRSYEQYF
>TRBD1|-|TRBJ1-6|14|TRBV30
TGTGCCTGGGTCCGGACAGGGGGAAAATCACCCCTCCACTTT
CAWVRTGGKSPLHF
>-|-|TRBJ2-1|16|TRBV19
TGTGCCAGTAGTATTCCCCCCGGGGGGCGGGAAATTGAGCAGTTCTTC
CASSIPPGGREIEQFF
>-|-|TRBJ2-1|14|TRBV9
TGTGCCAGCAGCCCAAGGACAGAAAACAATGAGCAGTTCTTC
CASSPRTENNEQFF
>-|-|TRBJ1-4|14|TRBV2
TGTGCCAGCAGTGAAGCAAAAGGGGGTGCAAAACTGTTTTTT
CASSEAKGGAKLFF
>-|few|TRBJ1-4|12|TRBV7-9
TGTGCCAGCGGGCAGGAAAATGAAAAACTGTTTTTT
CASGQENEKLFF
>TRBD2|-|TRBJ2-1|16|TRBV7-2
TGTGCCAGCAGCCTTAGAGCGGGGGTAAAGGGGAATGAGCAGTTCTTC
CASSLRAGVKGNEQFF
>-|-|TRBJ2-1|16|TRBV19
TGTGCCAGTAGTGACCGAGGGGGGGGCCCCTACAATGAGCAGTTCTTC
CASSDRGGGPYNEQFF
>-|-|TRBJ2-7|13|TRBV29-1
TGCAGCGTTGAGGGTGGGGCAGGGCACGAGCAGTACTTC
CSVEGGAGHEQYF
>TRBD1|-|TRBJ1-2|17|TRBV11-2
TGTGCCAGCAGCAGAACCGGGACAGGGACCTCACTCTATGGCTACACCTTC
CASSRTGTGTSLYGYTF
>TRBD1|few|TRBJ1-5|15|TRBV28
TGTGCCAGCAGAGAACAGGGGGTTAGCAATCAGCCCCAGCATTTT
CASREQGVSNQPQHF
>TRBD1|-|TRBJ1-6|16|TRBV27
TGTGCCAGCAGTCCTGGGACAGGCGGTTATAATTCACCCCTCCACTTT
CASSPGTGGYNSPLHF
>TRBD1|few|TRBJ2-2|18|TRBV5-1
TGCGCCAGCAGGCCCTCCGGGACAGGGGGCTCGTACACCGGGGAGCTGTTTTTT
CASRPSGTGGSYTGELFF
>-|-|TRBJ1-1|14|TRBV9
TGTGCCAGCAGCCCCCGAGACACGAACACTGAAGCTTTCTTT
CASSPRDTNTEAFF
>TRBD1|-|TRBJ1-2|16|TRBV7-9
TGTGCCAGCAGCTTAGGGGGACAGGGCCATAACTATGGCTACACCTTC
CASSLGGQGHNYGYTF
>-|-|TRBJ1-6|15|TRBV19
TGTGCCAGTAGTTCCCCCCTACCCTATAATTCACCCCTCCACTTT
CASSSPLPYNSPLHF
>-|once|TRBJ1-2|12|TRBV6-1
TGTGCCAGCAGTGAGGGGGCGACTGGCTACCCCTTC
CASSEGATGYPF
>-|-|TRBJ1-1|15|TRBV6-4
TGTGCCAGCAGTGACTCGGGCAGGGCGAACACTGAAGCTTTCTTT
CASSDSGRANTEAFF
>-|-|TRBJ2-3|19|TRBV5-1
TGCGCCAGCAGTTTCTTGACTGGACAGCCTAGACTAAGGGCAGATACGCAGTATTTT
CASSFLTGQPRLRADTQYF
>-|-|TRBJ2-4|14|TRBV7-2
TGTGCCAGCAGCAGAGTGGAGGCCCAAAACATTCAGTACTTC
CASSRVEAQNIQYF
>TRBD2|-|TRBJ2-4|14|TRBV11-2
TGTGCCAGCACCCCTCCCAGCGGGGCGAACATTCAGTACTTC
CASTPPSGANIQYF
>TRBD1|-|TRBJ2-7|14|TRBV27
TGTGCCAGCAGTTACCGGGACAGCTCCTACGAGCAGTACTTC
CASSYRDSSYEQYF
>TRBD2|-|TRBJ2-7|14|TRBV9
TGTGCCAGCAGCGTTAGCGGCGGGGGGGACGAGCAGTACTTC
CASSVSGGGDEQYF
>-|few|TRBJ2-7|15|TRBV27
TGTGCCAGCAGTTCCCGCTGGGGGACAATCTACGAGCAGTACTTC
CASSSRWGTIYEQYF
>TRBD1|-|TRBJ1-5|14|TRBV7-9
TGTGCCAGCAGCCGCGACAGGGAGGATCAGCCCCAGCATTTT
CASSRDREDQPQHF
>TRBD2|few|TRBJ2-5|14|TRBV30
TGTGCCTCGGGACTAGCGGGGCCAAAAGGGGCCCAGTACTTC
CASGLAGPKGAQYF
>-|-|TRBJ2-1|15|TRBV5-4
TGTGCCAGCAGCTTAGGGGGGGGCGAGGGAAATGAGCAGTTCTTC
CASSLGGGEGNEQFF
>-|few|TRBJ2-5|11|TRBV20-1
TGCAGTGGATGCAGGGAAGAGACCCAGTACTTC
CSGCREETQYF
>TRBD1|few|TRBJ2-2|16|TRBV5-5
TGTGCCAGCAGCTTGGCAGGGGGCGCGAACACCGGGGAGCTGTTTTTT
CASSLAGGANTGELFF
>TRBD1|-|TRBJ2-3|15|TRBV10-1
TGCGCCAGCAGTGATGACAGGGTGGTCACAGATACGCAGTATTTT
CASSDDRVVTDTQYF
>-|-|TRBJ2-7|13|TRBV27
TGTGCCAGCGGACAGGCGCGGGGTTACGAGCAGTACTTC
CASGQARGYEQYF
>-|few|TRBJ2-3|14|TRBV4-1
TGCGCCAGCAGCCCCCTAGGGGGTTCAGATACGCAGTATTTT
CASSPLGGSDTQYF
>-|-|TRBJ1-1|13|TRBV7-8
TGTGCCAGCAGCTTAATTGCGGACAGTGAAGCTTTCTTT
CASSLIADSEAFF
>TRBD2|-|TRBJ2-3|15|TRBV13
TGTGCCAGCAGCACCGGACTAGCGGGGGCCGATACGCAGTATTTT
CASSTGLAGADTQYF
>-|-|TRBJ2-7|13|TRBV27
TGTGCCAGCAGTCTGGGGCACTCCTACGAGCAGTACTTC
CASSLGHSYEQYF
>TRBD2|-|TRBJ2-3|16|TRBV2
TGTGCCAGCAACCCCGACACAGCGGGGCTCACAGATACGCAGTATTTT
CASNPDTAGLTDTQYF